This T cell receptor (beta chain) comes out of a study of vaccination and CD4 T cells after COVID-19. Study background: Post-COVID draws followed diagnosis by a median approximately 100 days (range 35 to 161). Stimulation of cells relied on overlapping spike peptides derived from SARS-CoV-2, HCoV-NL63, HCoV-OC43 and HCoV-229E. Study-level points and caveats: For SARS-CoV-2-reactive clonotypes, the median went from approximately 21 to 40, a nonsignificant increase.

The Oncomine TCR Beta short-read assay generated sequence data from the DNA of cultured CD4+ T cells. Via MiXCR, TCRdb re-called the PCR reads, giving one row per CDR3 protein. The repertoire consists of 10,000 to 15,000 distinct CDR3 sequences, with roughly 52% occurring once and the leading ten covering roughly an eighth. As concerns this clonotype: Its antigen is as yet unknown.

Unmatched junction bases numbered 5, after V lost 5 bases and J lost 6 bases. Per the germline V gene, CDR1 is DFQATT and CDR2 is SNEGSKA (reference sequence). The CDR3 is 12 residues long. Treatment denoted: roughly ten-day PBMC culture with coronavirus spike peptide pools or control peptides (ViraFEST assay). Researchers reported culturing 2.1 million or so PBMCs per well with approximately 10 IU/ml IL-2 and about 9.3 ug/ml peptide pools. The chain has TRBV20-1 and TRBJ1-1; 8 bases map to TRBD1. This sequence originates from a human donor who had recovered from COVID-19. Sequenced: CD4+ T cells from blood, cultured in vitro. CDR3 nucleotides: TGCAGTGCTGACAGGGGTTCGGCTGAAGCTTTCTTT. It codes for CSADRGSAEAFF.